These T cell receptor beta chains were read from a single sample in a study of post-analysis software for immune sequencing data. From the PCR reads, TCRdb called clonotypes with MiXCR, one entry per CDR3 protein. The repertoire holds approximately 690,000 distinct CDR3 sequences, with 55% to 60% as singletons. Sequencing was done on a sample of blood. These receptor sequences come from a girl aged 2 to 9 with multiple sclerosis. CDR3s include the opening cysteine and the closing phenylalanine or tryptophan. A D gene is named only where the DNA matches it firmly. Clone size appears in some rows only: once, few, many, or a class for an expanded clone.

size	V	J	D	CDR3	DNA
few	TRBV7-2	TRBJ2-5	NA	CASSLGPGMETQYF	TGTGCCAGCAGCTTAGGACCGGGGATGGAGACCCAGTACTTC
few	TRBV30	TRBJ1-1	NA	CAWSVGAVNTEAFF	TGTGCCTGGAGTGTAGGCGCGGTAAACACTGAAGCTTTCTTT
NA	TRBV20-1	TRBJ2-7	NA	CSARYSETYEQYF	TGCAGTGCTAGATATTCCGAAACCTACGAGCAGTACTTC
few	TRBV12-3/TRBV12-4	TRBJ2-5	NA	CASSFPLEETQYF	TGTGCCAGCAGTTTTCCGCTAGAAGAGACCCAGTACTTC
NA	TRBV27	TRBJ2-7	NA	CASSSLGGNEQYF	TGTGCCAGCAGTTCGCTAGGTGGGAACGAGCAGTACTTC
few	TRBV5-1	TRBJ2-6	TRBD1	CASSIRQGPTNVLTF	TGCGCCAGCAGCATTCGACAGGGGCCTACCAACGTCCTGACTTTC
NA	TRBV28	TRBJ2-3	NA	CASSFGGSFSYSTDTQYF	TGTGCCAGCAGTTTCGGGGGTAGCTTTTCCTACTCCACAGATACGCAGTATTTT
NA	TRBV29-1	TRBJ2-7	NA	CSVVRVGYEQYF	TGCAGCGTTGTCCGGGTAGGCTACGAGCAGTACTTC
few	TRBV3-1	TRBJ2-7	NA	CASSQGPSGLYEQYF	TGTGCCAGCAGCCAGGGCCCGTCGGGGCTCTACGAGCAGTACTTC
few	TRBV20-1	TRBJ2-3	NA	CSARDLYTDTQYF	TGCAGTGCTAGAGATCTCTACACAGATACGCAGTATTTT
few	TRBV5-5	TRBJ2-5	NA	CASSLGRIEETQYF	TGTGCCAGCAGCTTGGGACGAATCGAGGAGACCCAGTACTTC
NA	TRBV20-1	TRBJ2-1	TRBD2	CSARNLRGGRNEQFF	TGCAGTGCTAGAAATCTTCGGGGGGGAAGGAATGAGCAGTTCTTC
few	TRBV7-8	TRBJ2-3	NA	CASSLRRIAADTQYF	TGTGCCAGCAGCTTACGTAGGATAGCAGCAGATACGCAGTATTTT
NA	TRBV5-1	TRBJ2-3	NA	CASSLEGGGATDTQYF	TGCGCCAGCAGCTTGGAAGGTGGGGGGGCCACAGATACGCAGTATTTT
NA	TRBV5-5	TRBJ2-7	TRBD2	CASSPPARLAGGYEQYF	TGTGCCAGCAGCCCGCCGGCACGACTAGCGGGAGGCTACGAGCAGTACTTC
few	TRBV29-1	TRBJ1-1	NA	CSVVEEMNTEAFF	TGCAGCGTTGTTGAAGAAATGAACACTGAAGCTTTCTTT
NA	TRBV12-3/TRBV12-4	TRBJ2-7	TRBD1	CASSISMGQGSYNEQYF	TGTGCCAGCAGCATTTCAATGGGACAGGGCTCCTACAATGAGCAGTACTTC
NA	TRBV9	TRBJ2-6	TRBD2	CASSPPSRGDNGANVLTF	TGTGCCAGCAGCCCTCCATCTCGGGGGGATAACGGGGCCAACGTCCTGACTTTC
NA	TRBV15	TRBJ2-1	NA	CATSPQIWNEQFF	TGTGCCACCAGCCCACAGATTTGGAATGAGCAGTTCTTC
NA	TRBV19	TRBJ1-5	NA	CASSIVDSNQPQHF	TGTGCCAGTAGTATAGTAGATAGCAATCAGCCCCAGCATTTT
NA	TRBV6-2/TRBV6-3	TRBJ2-5	TRBD2	CASSYGTSGGGETQYF	TGTGCCAGCAGTTACGGGACTAGCGGGGGGGGAGAGACCCAGTACTTC
NA	TRBV20-1	TRBJ2-1	NA	CRAHGSSYNEQFF	TGCAGAGCACATGGCAGCTCCTACAATGAGCAGTTCTTC
NA	TRBV24-1	TRBJ2-1	TRBD1	CATSDHGTGQSGEQFF	TGTGCCACCAGTGACCATGGGACAGGGCAGTCGGGTGAGCAGTTCTTC
few	TRBV29-1	TRBJ2-7	TRBD1	CSISGTGAHEQYF	TGCAGCATATCCGGGACAGGGGCCCACGAGCAGTACTTC
NA	TRBV6-6	TRBJ2-7	NA	CASSSDWYNEQYF	TGTGCCAGCAGTTCTGACTGGTACAATGAGCAGTACTTC
NA	TRBV7-2	TRBJ1-5	NA	CASSLAEFNQPQHF	TGTGCCAGCAGCTTAGCAGAATTCAATCAGCCCCAGCATTTT
NA	TRBV7-2	TRBJ1-5	NA	CASSLEGQTNQPQHF	TGTGCCAGCAGCTTAGAGGGGCAGACCAATCAGCCCCAGCATTTT
NA	TRBV12-3/TRBV12-4	TRBJ1-5	NA	CASSFLGRIRGQQPQHF	TGTGCCAGCAGTTTTCTCGGACGGATACGGGGACAACAGCCCCAGCATTTT
NA	TRBV18	TRBJ2-3	TRBD2	CASSPGLAEGIDTQYF	TGTGCCAGCTCACCGGGACTAGCGGAGGGCATAGATACGCAGTATTTT
NA	TRBV7-9	TRBJ1-1	TRBD1	CASSAGTVEAFF	TGTGCCAGCAGCGCCGGGACAGTCGAAGCTTTCTTT
NA	TRBV20-1	TRBJ2-3	NA	CSAKYSSSTDTQYF	TGCAGTGCCAAGTACAGCAGTAGCACAGATACGCAGTATTTT
NA	TRBV7-2	TRBJ2-3	TRBD2	CASKESGATDTQYF	TGTGCCAGCAAAGAGAGCGGGGCCACAGATACGCAGTATTTT
few	TRBV15	TRBJ2-4	TRBD2	CATSSLSGGDIQYF	TGTGCCACCAGCAGCCTTAGCGGGGGGGACATTCAGTACTTC
NA	TRBV11-1	TRBJ2-3	TRBD1	CASSVNRGRADTQYF	TGTGCCAGCAGCGTAAACAGGGGGCGCGCAGATACGCAGTATTTT
NA	TRBV7-2	TRBJ1-5	NA	CASSLALNQPQHF	TGTGCCAGCAGCTTAGCCCTCAATCAGCCCCAGCATTTT
once	TRBV20-1	TRBJ1-2	TRBD1	CSAAHPRTGKSNYGYTF	TGCAGTGCTGCTCACCCGAGGACAGGGAAGTCGAACTATGGCTACACCTTC
NA	TRBV3-1	TRBJ2-1	NA	CASSQERGDEQFF	TGTGCCAGCAGCCAAGAGCGGGGCGATGAGCAGTTCTTC
few	TRBV6-5	TRBJ1-2	TRBD1	CASRDRMGAGYTF	TGTGCCAGCAGGGACAGGATGGGAGCTGGCTACACCTTC